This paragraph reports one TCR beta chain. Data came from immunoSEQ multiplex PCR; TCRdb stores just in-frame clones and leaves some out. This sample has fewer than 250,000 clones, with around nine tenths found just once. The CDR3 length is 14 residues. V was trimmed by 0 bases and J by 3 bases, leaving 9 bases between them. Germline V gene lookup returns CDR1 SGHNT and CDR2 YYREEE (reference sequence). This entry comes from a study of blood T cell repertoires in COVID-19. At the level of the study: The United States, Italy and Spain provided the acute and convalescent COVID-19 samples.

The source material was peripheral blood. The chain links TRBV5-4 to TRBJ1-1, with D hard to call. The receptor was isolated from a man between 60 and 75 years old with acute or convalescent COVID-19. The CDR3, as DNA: TGTGCCAGCAGCTTGGCGGTTGCGGACACTGAAGCTTTCTTT. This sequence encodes CASSLAVADTEAFF.